The rows below give T cell receptor beta chains drawn from one sample of a study of T-cell reconstitution after alpha-beta-depleted transplantation in children. TCRdb ran MiXCR on the PCR reads and lists one entry per CDR3 protein. The sample contains about 300,000 distinct CDR3 sequences, just over 7.5% of which appear only once. The specimen comprised peripheral blood, sampled 360 days after TCRalphabeta/CD19-depleted stem cell transplant. Receptors were obtained from a female patient under 10 years old who had a stem cell transplant for Fanconi anemia, so the T cells may come from the graft donor. The CDR3 runs from the conserved cysteine through the conserved F or W.

j_call v_call cdr3_aa
TRBJ1-2 TRBV5-1 CASSLRRTGTELNGYTF
TRBJ2-5 TRBV5-1 CASSLDPGVETQYF
TRBJ2-7 TRBV6-1 CASSQPYKTPTYEQYF
TRBJ2-2 TRBV7-3 CASSLGLGDTGELFF
TRBJ1-3 TRBV7-8 CASSLASGQGGNTIYF
TRBJ2-1 TRBV6-2/TRBV6-3 CASKKRGVINEQFF
TRBJ2-1 TRBV5-4 CASTPSGRNEQFF
TRBJ1-2 TRBV5-4 CASSSLTGVQKDGYTF
TRBJ2-5 TRBV9 CASSKGGETQYF
TRBJ1-5 TRBV5-6 CASSSGTGINQPQHF
TRBJ1-3 TRBV10-3 CAVRLYSGNTIYF
TRBJ1-5 TRBV28 CASSLEGWGQPQHF
TRBJ2-3 TRBV12-3/TRBV12-4 CASQWTATDTQYF
TRBJ2-2 TRBV20-1 CSARAGELFF
TRBJ2-1 TRBV29-1 CSAAGLAGPSWGLAYNEQFF
TRBJ1-6 TRBV12-3/TRBV12-4 CASSLFAGTGGSPLHF
TRBJ1-1 TRBV4-3 CASRRGEGNTEAFF